This T cell receptor (beta chain) is drawn from a study of PD-L1 blockade in urothelial cancer (dated by TCRdb to the late 2010s). For the study in its entirety: Every patient began therapy around 2014 and was given atezolizumab 1,200 mg intravenously every 3 weeks. Twenty-five of 29 patients were males with bladder-origin urothelial cancer, and about 60% of the roughly 29 reported a prior smoking history. Patients had an ECOG performance status of 0 or 1 and had received between 0 and 3 prior chemotherapy regimens. Blood samples were analyzed at two time points: 3 weeks after treatment start (second dose) and 6 weeks after treatment start. Blood samples gave median yields of 141,255 T cells and over 80,000 unique TCRs, along with a median clonality of about 0.084. The study was an exploratory multi-omic analysis of somatic, immune and clinical correlates of response to PD-L1 blockade with atezolizumab in urothelial cancer. TCR sequencing covered pretreatment tumor samples and matched, serially collected peripheral blood taken before and after atezolizumab treatment. Progression-free survival longer than 6 months counted as durable clinical benefit, and TCR features were additionally tested against both progression-free and overall survival. In the same patients, pretreatment tumors underwent whole exome sequencing and RNA sequencing in addition to TCR sequencing. About 10 patients reached durable clinical benefit, while 20 or so patients did not. Some 30 patients had pretreatment blood TCR-seq, 24 had at least one posttreatment blood collection, and 24 had tumor TCR-seq.

The full study reports these points: A pretreatment peripheral blood TCR clonality below the median was linked to improved progression-free and overall survival. Greater expansion of tumor-associated TCR clones in peripheral blood 3 weeks after the start of treatment was observed in patients with durable benefit (n ≈ 20, p = 0.022). Small sample size (n ≈ 29) and many exploratory analyses mean the results are intended to be hypothesis-generating.

This sample's time point label indicates: pretreatment peripheral blood. The cohort included about 30 patients with locally advanced or metastatic urothelial carcinoma who were treated at Memorial Sloan Kettering on a trial protocol. Peripheral blood mononuclear cells were collected pretreatment and during treatment, with between 1 and 8 total time points obtained per patient. The Qiagen DNeasy Blood extraction kit was used to purify genomic DNA from total PBMCs and tumor samples. PBMCs were collected pretreatment and during treatment and were isolated and stored as previously described. Note on this clone: The clone's antigen remains unknown. Base qualities are not provided; no much larger clone lies one nucleotide away.

V is clipped by 2 bases and J by 4 bases, and the sequence between their germline boundaries is 9 bases long. The germline V gene encodes CDR1 KGHSH and CDR2 LQKENI. Its CDR3 holds 13 amino acids, cysteine through phenylalanine. Only the CDR3 region is kept as DNA, spanning 39 bases read in frame from base 1. Synthetic TCR analog templates were spiked into each PCR so that absolute template abundance could be estimated from read counts. The immunoSEQ assay used bias-controlled V and J gene primers to amplify TCRbeta CDR3 regions from genomic DNA. Sequencing of rearranged TCRbeta segments was performed at approximately 20X coverage. In the authors' own workflow: Sequencing errors were corrected by clustering, and CDR3s were annotated against IMGT so that V, D and J genes could be assigned. Out-of-frame and stop-codon sequences were excluded, and only productive TCRbeta rearrangements were used in downstream analyses. To compute clonality, Shannon entropy was normalized by the log of the number of unique productive sequences and then subtracted from one. Fisher's exact test with Benjamini-Hochberg correction, using a cutoff of adjusted p below 0.01, was how clones that differed between time points or between blood and tumor were identified. The clones in this table, taken by TCRdb from immuneACCESS, are in-frame only. Not every clone is retained; where verified, under half of the shortfall comes from an unresolved V gene, and the cause of the rest is unknown. The DNA was the basis for D and trimming; V, J and clone size are from that table. This sample holds fewer than 50,000 clones; about 88% were observed only once. The biggest ten clones account for approximately 2.9% of the sample.

This TCR came from a man between 70 and 80 years old with urothelial cancer. The material was PBMCs, obtained around atezolizumab (anti-PD-L1) treatment. Recombination joined TRBV18 with TRBJ2-7, and the D gene may be TRBD1, 7 bases matching. The CDR3 reads CASSPAGGYEQYF. The DNA sequence is TGTGCCAGCTCACCAGCAGGGGGGTACGAGCAGTACTTC.